The table lists the clone carrying this TCR beta chain with a few counts. Its antigen is undetermined. This sample was taken from a study of human T cells and chemical hapten exposure. Study-wide findings and caveats: Expanded TCRs grouped into significantly more large CDR3 similarity clusters than controls produced.

The time point here: patch test 3, about 24 weeks after DPC sensitization. Treatment given: therapeutic diphenylcyclopropenone sensitization with weekly scalp DPC. This CDR3 is built from 14 residues. From germline, CDR1 is SQVTM and CDR2 ANQGSEA. The V and J ends lost 1 base and 3 bases, in that order; junction bases with no gene match: 3. TCRdb re-called the RACE reads with MiXCR, one entry per CDR3 protein. The profile shows under 200,000 distinct CDR3 sequences, around a quarter of them singletons. The sequencing used whole blood, collected in connection with sensitization to the hapten diphenylcyclopropenone (DPC). The chain uses TRBV29-1 and TRBJ1-3; 7 bases agree with TRBD1. This sequence was found in a woman aged 18-29 years with alopecia areata. Some clones in this sample may be carry-over from other donors' samples. CDR3 in amino acids: CSVEGQGGGNTIYF. The DNA of the CDR3 is TGCAGCGTTGAAGGGCAGGGGGGTGGAAACACCATATATTTT.